These 26 T cell receptor beta chains were sequenced from one sample in a study of CD8+ T cells in alopecia areata. RNA was extracted and reverse transcribed into cDNA as the sequencing template. The table came from immunoSEQ multiplex PCR; TCRdb's copy has only in-frame clones and leaves some out. Among roughly 180,000 clones listed, roughly 60% were seen once. This sample comprised CD4+ T cells sorted from blood, obtained at week 0. These receptors were obtained from a human donor with alopecia areata.

V is TRBV9 and J is TRBJ1-1; no reliable D call. Germline V gene lookup returns CDR1 SGDLS and CDR2 YYNGEE. This CDR3 is 16 amino acids long. Trimming pared 0 bases from V and 1 base from J, leaving 13 bases between. CDR3 region: CASSVAPGVRNTEAFF. The CDR3 bases are TGTGCCAGCAGCGTAGCTCCGGGAGTAAGGAACACTGAAGCTTTCTTT.

This clone has just a few counts. V is TRBV7-2 and J is TRBJ2-3; 7 bases map to TRBD2. Germline-derived CDR1 and CDR2 are SGHTA and FQGNSA. V was clipped by 6 bases and J by 2 bases; unmatched bases: 14. This CDR3 is 17 amino acids long. For the CDR3, the DNA is TGTGCCAGCAGTTCACGGCAAGGGAGGGGATTCACAGATACGCAGTATTTT. It specifies CASSSRQGRGFTDTQYF.

The CDR3 DNA reads TGTGCCTGGAGTCCCTCTGCGGCGGGAAGATCACCCCTCCACTTT. It translates to CAWSPSAAGRSPLHF. The rearrangement uses TRBV30 and TRBJ1-6; D unresolved. This CDR3 contains 15 residues. Trimming took off 2 bases at V and 10 bases at J, with 18 bases between the two ends. The V gene's germline CDR1 is GTSNPN and CDR2 SVGIG (reference sequence).

This clone occurred many times. CDR3 region: CASSQGQGHTDTQYF. The DNA for the CDR3 is TGCGCCAGCAGCCAAGGACAGGGACACACAGATACGCAGTATTTT. This chain joins TRBV4-3 and TRBJ2-3; 7 bases line up with TRBD1. The CDR3 covers 15 residues. Germline CDR1 and CDR2: LGHNA and YSLEER. V was pared by 1 base and J by 2 bases, with 3 bases of the junction left unmatched.

The V and J genes are TRBV7-6 and TRBJ2-3, with 11 bases lining up with TRBD2. Per germline, CDR1 SGHVS and CDR2 FNYEAQ. The length of the CDR3 is 17 residues. After removal of 4 bases from V and 4 bases from J, the junction contained 10 bases not matched to a gene. The CDR3 is CASSSNVAGGPADTQYF. Written as DNA, the CDR3 is TGTGCCAGCAGCTCGAATGTAGCGGGGGGGCCGGCAGATACGCAGTATTTT. The whole variable domain, remainder taken from reference TRBV7-6 and TRBJ2-3, is GAGVSQSPRYKVTKRGQDVALRCDPISGHVSLYWYRQALGQGPEFLTYFNYEAQQDKSGLPNDRFSAERPEGSISTLTIQRTEQRDSAMYRCASSSNVAGGPADTQYFGPGTRLTVL.

V gene TRBV4-3 combines with J gene TRBJ2-7, with D perhaps matching TRBD1 (6 bases). With 2 bases removed from V and 4 bases from J, the gap between germline ends came to 9 bases. The length of the CDR3 is 13 residues. Per the germline V gene, CDR1 is LGHNA and CDR2 is YSLEER. The CDR3 nucleotides are TGCGCCAGCAGCCAATTAACAGGGTACGAGCAGTACTTC. Translating gives CASSQLTGYEQYF.

In its sample, this clone was seen a few times. This chain links TRBV18 with TRBJ1-1; 7 nucleotides line up with TRBD1. This CDR3 has 13 residues. Trimming removed 2 bases from V and 9 bases from J; junction bases left unmatched: 6. Germline lookup yields CDR1 KGHSH and CDR2 LQKENI. CDR3 DNA sequence: TGTGCCAGCTCACCAACGGGACAGTCTAAAGCTTTCTTT. It yields the protein CASSPTGQSKAFF.

V gene TRBV29-1 combines with J gene TRBJ1-1; D is unclear. Germline CDR1 is SQVTM and CDR2 is ANQGSEA. This CDR3 has 13 amino acids. Deletions cut 4 bases from V and 4 bases from J, with 13 bases between. The CDR3 is CSVVGLGSTEAFF. The CDR3 nucleotides read TGCAGCGTTGTTGGACTAGGATCCACTGAAGCTTTCTTT.

V is TRBV18 and J is TRBJ1-3; D gene uncertain. Germline CDR1 reads KGHSH; CDR2 reads LQKENI. V shed 4 bases and J shed 4 bases, with 14 bases lying between them. The CDR3 consists of 15 residues. CDR3: CASSLVVGEGNTIYF. As DNA, the CDR3 is TGTGCCAGCTCACTTGTGGTGGGCGAAGGAAACACCATATATTTT. The whole variable domain, remainder taken from reference TRBV18 and TRBJ1-3, is NAGVMQNPRHLVRRRGQEARLRCSPMKGHSHVYWYRQLPEEGLKFMVYLQKENIIDESGMPKERFSAEFPKEGPSILRIQQVVRGDSAAYFCASSLVVGEGNTIYFGEGSWLTVV.

The chain uses TRBV29-1 and TRBJ1-5; tentative D call: TRBD1 (6 bases). This CDR3 is built from 18 residues. Germline V gives CDR1 SQVTM, CDR2 ANQGSEA. The V end lost 7 bases, the J end lost 7 bases, and 32 bases lay between the germline ends. The CDR3 DNA reads as TGCAGCGGCTCCCCTTTGGGGACACGGAAAGGACTAGAACAGCCCCAGCATTTT. Residues: CSGSPLGTRKGLEQPQHF.

This clone has only a few counts. This sequence joins TRBV30 and TRBJ2-5; 7 positions match TRBD1. With the DNA end fitting TRBJ2-7 better, the J assignment may be wrong. The CDR3 sequence is 17 residues long. Germline CDR1 is GTSNPN and CDR2 is SVGIG (reference sequence). The CDR3 DNA follows: TGTGCCTGGAGTAACCCCTTTGCCGGGACAGCTTCCTACGAGCAGTACTTC. This gives the protein CAWSNPFAGTASYEQYF.

This chain uses TRBV7-2 with TRBJ2-7; D is ambiguous. This CDR3 is 11 amino acids long. Trimming cost V 1 base and J 3 bases, with 1 base left between them. Germline V gene sequence: CDR1 SGHTA, CDR2 FQGNSA. CDR3 in amino acids: CASSLDYEQYF. CDR3 in DNA: TGTGCCAGCAGCTTAGACTACGAGCAGTACTTC.

This clone came up once. The chain carries TRBV19 and TRBJ2-5; 7 nucleotides align to TRBD1. The ends lost 3 bases at V and 7 bases at J; junction bases unmatched: 2. Germline V lookup: CDR1 LNHDA, CDR2 SQIVND (reference sequence). The CDR3 loop spans 12 amino acids. The CDR3 here is CASSMQGVTQYF. The CDR3 region has the DNA TGTGCCAGTAGTATGCAGGGGGTGACCCAGTACTTC.

This clone has only a few counts. The rearrangement joins TRBV30 to TRBJ1-4; D may be TRBD1 (5 bases). V was cut by 2 bases and J by 4 bases, with 11 bases left in between. Germline CDR1 reads GTSNPN; CDR2 reads SVGIG (reference sequence). The CDR3 consists of 14 residues. Here the CDR3 DNA reads TGTGCCTGGAGTCACCTGGGGGGTAATGAAAAACTGTTTTTT. Translating it yields CAWSHLGGNEKLFF.

The chain recombines TRBV10-3 with TRBJ2-5; the D gene is possibly TRBD2 (6 bases). The CDR3 is made up of 14 amino acids. Looked up from germline, CDR1 is ENHRY and CDR2 is SYGVKD. V was trimmed by 4 bases and J by 5 bases, leaving 14 bases between them. The CDR3 nucleotides read TGTGCCATCAGTGGAGGAGGGGAACGGGAGACCCAGTACTTC. It encodes CAISGGGERETQYF.

Points on this clone: Other nucleotide sequences from this sample produce the same CDR3. The V call is TRBV29-1, the J call TRBJ2-3; a possible D gene is TRBD2 (5 bases). The germline V and J ends were trimmed by 0 bases and 6 bases, with 7 bases remaining between them. The CDR3 has 12 residues. Germline-derived CDR1 and CDR2 are SQVTM and ANQGSEA. CDR3 nucleotide sequence: TGCAGCGTTGAAGATGGGAGCGATACGCAGTATTTT. It encodes CSVEDGSDTQYF.

The chain joins TRBV30 to TRBJ2-3, with TRBD1 matching 11 bases. CDR3 length equals 15 residues. Germline V CDR1 and CDR2: GTSNPN, SVGIG (reference sequence). The trim removed 1 base at V and 5 bases at J, leaving 5 bases unmatched. The chain's CDR3 is CAWSGGQGAGDTQYF. The CDR3 region has the DNA TGTGCCTGGAGTGGAGGACAGGGGGCGGGAGATACGCAGTATTTT.

The chain joins TRBV5-1 to TRBJ1-5; possible D gene TRBD1, 5 bases. Germline V gene sequence: CDR1 SGHRS, CDR2 YFSETQ. The germline V and J ends were trimmed by 4 bases and 0 bases, with 11 bases remaining between them. The CDR3 sequence is 15 residues long. CDR3 loop: CASSIDSYSNQPQHF. Here the CDR3 DNA reads TGCGCCAGCAGCATAGACAGCTATAGCAATCAGCCCCAGCATTTT.

The chain carries TRBV30 and TRBJ1-1; no clear D gene. Trimming left V 4 bases short and J 0 bases short, with 15 bases between. This CDR3 is built from 15 residues. The germline V gene encodes CDR1 GTSNPN and CDR2 SVGIG (reference sequence). CDR3 sequence: CAWNAGVKMNTEAFF. The CDR3 DNA follows: TGTGCCTGGAATGCAGGCGTTAAAATGAACACTGAAGCTTTCTTT.

The chain has TRBV30 and TRBJ1-4; no clear D. The germline CDR1 and CDR2 sequences are GTSNPN and SVGIG (reference sequence). The CDR3 loop spans 12 amino acids. Trimming took 2 bases from V and 7 from J, leaving 8 bases between them. CDR3 nucleotides: TGTGCCTGGAGTCCAATTGGTGAAAAACTGTTTTTT. Its protein product is CAWSPIGEKLFF.

J is TRBJ1-2 and V is TRBV11-2, with D uncertain. The length of the CDR3 is 13 residues. V gave up 3 bases and J gave up 2 bases, with 7 bases separating them. Looked up from germline, CDR1 is SGHAT and CDR2 is FQNNGV. Here the CDR3 reads CASSLEHNYGYTF. The CDR3 DNA is TGTGCCAGCAGCTTGGAGCACAACTATGGCTACACCTTC. The full variable domain, rest sourced from reference TRBV11-2 and TRBJ1-2, is EAGVAQSPRYKIIEKRQSVAFWCNPISGHATLYWYQQILGQGPKLLIQFQNNGVVDDSQLPKDRFSAERLKGVDSTLKIQPAKLEDSAVYLCASSLEHNYGYTFGSGTRLTVV.

The chain recombines TRBV2 with TRBJ1-5, with 7 bases aligning to TRBD1. In germline, CDR1 is SNHLY, CDR2 FYNNEI. V was pared by 7 bases and J by 3 bases, with 3 bases of the junction left unmatched. The CDR3 extends over 13 amino acids. CDR3 nucleotides: TGTGCCAGCACGGGACAGATCAATCAGCCCCAGCATTTT. Translated, it gives CASTGQINQPQHF.

The J gene is TRBJ2-2, the V gene TRBV6-1; D may be TRBD1 (5 bases). The V and J ends lost 7 bases and 5 bases respectively, with 11 bases between them. Germline V gene lookup returns CDR1 MNHNS and CDR2 SASEGT. The CDR3 spans 13 residues. The CDR3 region has the DNA TGTGCCAGCATGTCAGGGCGGACCGGGGAGCTGTTTTTT. Protein sequence: CASMSGRTGELFF.

J is TRBJ1-6 and V is TRBV7-3, with 7 bases identical to TRBD1. The germline gives CDR1 SGHTA, CDR2 FQGTGA. The CDR3 loop spans 14 amino acids. V lost 11 bases to trimming and J lost 9 bases; unmatched junction nucleotides: 13. CDR3 protein: CAAPPGQYLSPLHF. The CDR3 nucleotides read TGTGCCGCCCCGCCGGGACAGTATCTTTCACCCCTCCACTTT.

This clone has a handful of counts. The chain uses TRBV30 and TRBJ1-1, with D hard to call. Trimming removed 1 base at V and 3 bases at J, with 15 bases between. The length of the CDR3 is 15 residues. CDR1 is GTSNPN, CDR2 SVGIG, per germline (reference sequence). In DNA form, the CDR3 reads TGTGCCTGGAGTGGGCCCCTCAGGAAAGACACTGAAGCTTTCTTT. Residues: CAWSGPLRKDTEAFF.

The chain combines TRBV12-5 with TRBJ2-5, with D possibly being TRBD2 (6 bases). The CDR3 is 14 residues long. The V and J ends lost 1 base and 5 bases respectively, with 11 bases between them. CDR1 LGHNT and CDR2 FRNRAP come from the germline V gene. CDR3 residues: CASGLAPSGETQYF. The DNA of the CDR3 is TGTGCTAGTGGTTTGGCCCCGAGCGGGGAGACCCAGTACTTC.